Described below is a single TCR beta chain sequence and its context. No antigen is known for it. No much larger clonotype is one base removed from it; base qualities were not supplied. The germline V gene yields SGHTA for CDR1 and FQGNSA for CDR2. Spanning cysteine to phenylalanine, the CDR3 consists of 15 amino acids. Here the CDR3 DNA is all that survives: 45 bases in frame from base 1. V trim: 5 bases; J trim: 1 base; unmatched bases: 3. TCRbeta CDR3 regions were amplified from genomic DNA using the immunoSEQ Assay, a bias-controlled multiplex PCR. The study's own analysis went as follows. Within the assay, amplification of reference gene primers was used to estimate how many nucleated cells each sample contained. Sequence reads were collapsed and filtered to measure the absolute abundance of every unique TCRbeta CDR3 rearrangement. Productive Simpson clonality was computed per sample as the square root of Simpson's diversity index over productive rearrangements. The source is immuneACCESS, and TCRdb retained only in-frame sequences with V and J called. Part of the clones is not carried over; for the studies checked, unresolved V genes explain less than half of this, and the remainder is unexplained. The V and J calls and clone size were taken over from that table, and D and trimming were inferred from the DNA. This sample holds fewer than 200,000 clones; 70% to 90% were observed only once. The ten most abundant clones make up roughly 9.1% of the sample.

The entry originates in a study of blood T cell repertoires in COVID-19 (TCRdb year 2020). As for the study more broadly: Samples from collaborators originated in the United States, Italy and Spain and spanned both the acute and convalescent phases of COVID-19. Where available, HLA class I and class II types were obtained from metadata supplied by the sample provider rather than from assay-based typing. The repertoires were released in a freely available public database intended as a resource for research on the immune response to SARS-CoV-2. The material from the prospective study consisted of cDNA or gDNA derived from T cells, B-cell-depleted T cells, or PBMCs. The sample metadata nearly always contained a de-identified subject ID, COVID-19 status, age in years and sex. Deeply sampled blood TCRbeta repertoires from subjects exposed to, actively infected with, or recovered from COVID-19 were included in the dataset. Samples came from the ongoing ImmuneRACE study (first 160 participants) plus 1,254 subjects from 6 global collaborators.

The paper's findings and limits, for the study overall: The quantity of clinical and demographic metadata differed by source and by participant and was supplied without curation.

Collaborating institutions collected whole blood in K2EDTA tubes following their own protocols. For TCRbeta analysis, collaborator samples were shipped as frozen whole blood, as isolated PBMCs, or as DNA extracted from either sample type. This TCR came from a man aged 45-60 years with active or convalescent COVID-19. Recombination linked TRBV7-2 to TRBJ2-3, and TRBD2 matches 10 of the central bases. Source material: peripheral blood. Here is the DNA: TGTGCCAGCAGCAAAGGACTAGCGGGCACAGATACGCAGTATTTT. This sequence encodes CASSKGLAGTDTQYF.